A selection of T cell receptor beta chains follows, all from one sample in a study of molecular identifiers for immune sequencing clone quantification. MiXCR, applied by TCRdb to the PCR reads, yields one record per CDR3 protein. Altogether about 65,000 distinct CDR3 sequences are present, less than 20% being singletons, with the ten largest covering about 1.4%. The sample consisted of naive CD8+ T cells from blood, with Jurkat cell RNA spiked in. Every receptor here comes from a human donor in good health. Some libraries in this study had Jurkat cell RNA spiked in. Each CDR3 is given with its conserved first and last residue. Each record gives: D gene, J gene, clone size, V gene, CDR3 protein, CDR3 DNA. D genes are given only for firm matches. Expanded clones are given a class, and other clones once, few, many or no size at all.

D gene: .; J gene: TRBJ2-7; clone size: many; V gene: TRBV28; CDR3 protein: CASSLFVRYEQYF; CDR3 DNA: TGTGCCAGCAGTTTATTCGTACGCTACGAGCAGTACTTC
D gene: TRBD2; J gene: TRBJ2-5; clone size: many; V gene: TRBV29-1; CDR3 protein: CSVELAGVEGETQYF; CDR3 DNA: TGCAGCGTTGAACTAGCGGGAGTAGAGGGAGAGACCCAGTACTTC
D gene: .; J gene: TRBJ2-3; clone size: many; V gene: TRBV2; CDR3 protein: CASSDGTTSTDTQYF; CDR3 DNA: TGTGCCAGCAGTGATGGTACTACTAGCACAGATACGCAGTATTTT
D gene: TRBD1; J gene: TRBJ2-5; clone size: .; V gene: TRBV7-9; CDR3 protein: CASSSEPGTEETQYF; CDR3 DNA: TGTGCCAGCAGCTCGGAACCCGGGACAGAAGAGACCCAGTACTTC
D gene: .; J gene: TRBJ2-3; clone size: many; V gene: TRBV9; CDR3 protein: CASSAARFTDTQYF; CDR3 DNA: TGTGCCAGCAGCGCCGCGAGATTCACAGATACGCAGTATTTT
D gene: TRBD2; J gene: TRBJ2-3; clone size: many; V gene: TRBV27; CDR3 protein: CASTRASGSADTQYF; CDR3 DNA: TGTGCCAGCACCCGTGCGAGCGGGAGTGCAGATACGCAGTATTTT
D gene: TRBD1; J gene: TRBJ2-3; clone size: many; V gene: TRBV4-1; CDR3 protein: CASSQGTGADTQYF; CDR3 DNA: TGCGCCAGCAGCCAAGGGACAGGGGCAGATACGCAGTATTTT
D gene: TRBD2; J gene: TRBJ2-7; clone size: many; V gene: TRBV9; CDR3 protein: CASSPRLAGVREQYF; CDR3 DNA: TGTGCCAGCAGCCCTAGACTAGCGGGAGTCCGCGAGCAGTACTTC
D gene: .; J gene: TRBJ2-3; clone size: few; V gene: TRBV6-6; CDR3 protein: CASKGWWDTQYF; CDR3 DNA: TGTGCCAGCAAGGGGTGGTGGGATACGCAGTATTTT
D gene: .; J gene: TRBJ1-1; clone size: many; V gene: TRBV29-1; CDR3 protein: CSVPRATKAFF; CDR3 DNA: TGCAGCGTTCCTCGGGCTACGAAAGCTTTCTTT
D gene: .; J gene: TRBJ1-1; clone size: many; V gene: TRBV6-5; CDR3 protein: CASSYLSTERNTEAFF; CDR3 DNA: TGTGCCAGCAGTTACCTATCGACAGAGCGGAACACTGAAGCTTTCTTT
D gene: TRBD2; J gene: TRBJ2-1; clone size: .; V gene: TRBV7-3; CDR3 protein: CASSLGGLEVWHEQFF; CDR3 DNA: TGTGCCAGCAGCTTAGGGGGACTAGAGGTCTGGCATGAGCAGTTCTTC
D gene: TRBD1; J gene: TRBJ1-5; clone size: many; V gene: TRBV10-3; CDR3 protein: CAISEYATGGPSSNQPQHF; CDR3 DNA: TGTGCCATCAGTGAGTACGCTACAGGGGGCCCAAGTAGCAATCAGCCCCAGCATTTT
D gene: TRBD2; J gene: TRBJ2-1; clone size: .; V gene: TRBV7-8; CDR3 protein: CASSIGLAGGTCNEQFF; CDR3 DNA: TGTGCCAGCAGCATTGGACTAGCGGGAGGGACCTGCAATGAGCAGTTCTTC
D gene: TRBD1; J gene: TRBJ1-5; clone size: many; V gene: TRBV12-3/TRBV12-4; CDR3 protein: CASSILGQGSNQPQHF; CDR3 DNA: TGTGCCAGCAGTATCCTAGGACAGGGCAGCAATCAGCCCCAGCATTTT
D gene: .; J gene: TRBJ2-2; clone size: .; V gene: TRBV12-3/TRBV12-4; CDR3 protein: CASSLYGGELFF; CDR3 DNA: TGTGCCAGCAGTTTATACGGCGGGGAGCTGTTTTTT
D gene: .; J gene: TRBJ2-1; clone size: many; V gene: TRBV2; CDR3 protein: CASSPGLAQGDNEQFF; CDR3 DNA: TGTGCCAGCAGCCCGGGGCTAGCCCAAGGAGACAATGAGCAGTTCTTC
D gene: .; J gene: TRBJ2-1; clone size: many; V gene: TRBV20-1; CDR3 protein: CSARVQNEQFF; CDR3 DNA: TGCAGTGCTAGAGTTCAGAATGAGCAGTTCTTC
D gene: .; J gene: TRBJ2-7; clone size: many; V gene: TRBV7-2; CDR3 protein: CASNLGGYEQYF; CDR3 DNA: TGTGCCAGCAACTTAGGGGGTTACGAGCAGTACTTC
D gene: .; J gene: TRBJ2-3; clone size: medium-sized; V gene: TRBV29-1; CDR3 protein: CSVEGDGTSTDTQYF; CDR3 DNA: TGCAGCGTTGAAGGGGACGGGACTAGCACAGATACGCAGTATTTT
D gene: .; J gene: TRBJ1-2; clone size: .; V gene: TRBV27; CDR3 protein: CASSLIGPPGLGGIANYGYTF; CDR3 DNA: TGTGCCAGCAGTTTAATAGGTCCTCCTGGGCTGGGTGGAATAGCTAACTATGGCTACACCTTC
D gene: TRBD1; J gene: TRBJ2-7; clone size: many; V gene: TRBV28; CDR3 protein: CASSITSGTGTYEQYF; CDR3 DNA: TGTGCCAGCAGTATAACCTCCGGGACAGGTACATACGAGCAGTACTTC
D gene: TRBD2; J gene: TRBJ2-7; clone size: many; V gene: TRBV4-1; CDR3 protein: CASSQGLAGVISYEQYF; CDR3 DNA: TGCGCCAGCAGCCAAGGACTAGCGGGAGTAATATCCTACGAGCAGTACTTC
D gene: TRBD2; J gene: TRBJ2-1; clone size: .; V gene: TRBV7-9; CDR3 protein: CASSLVLGGLAGVSGEQFF; CDR3 DNA: TGTGCCAGCAGCTTAGTCTTAGGAGGACTAGCGGGAGTGTCTGGTGAGCAGTTCTTC
D gene: TRBD1; J gene: TRBJ2-2; clone size: many; V gene: TRBV6-6; CDR3 protein: CASRPGTGNTGELFF; CDR3 DNA: TGTGCCAGCAGGCCCGGGACAGGGAACACCGGGGAGCTGTTTTTT
D gene: .; J gene: TRBJ2-2; clone size: many; V gene: TRBV12-3/TRBV12-4; CDR3 protein: CASSLAVAQKELFF; CDR3 DNA: TGTGCCAGCAGTTTAGCGGTCGCCCAGAAGGAGCTGTTTTTT
D gene: TRBD2; J gene: TRBJ2-5; clone size: many; V gene: TRBV28; CDR3 protein: CASSFRGLAGGEGTQYF; CDR3 DNA: TGTGCCAGCAGTTTCCGAGGACTAGCGGGAGGTGAAGGGACCCAGTACTTC
D gene: .; J gene: TRBJ2-3; clone size: .; V gene: TRBV5-3; CDR3 protein: CASSRRGARDTDTRYF; CDR3 DNA: TGTGCCAGCAGCCGCCGCGGAGCCCGGGACACAGATACGCGGTATTTT
D gene: .; J gene: TRBJ2-7; clone size: many; V gene: TRBV9; CDR3 protein: CASSRDWREQYF; CDR3 DNA: TGTGCCAGCAGCCGGGACTGGCGCGAGCAGTACTTC
D gene: .; J gene: TRBJ2-7; clone size: few; V gene: TRBV7-8; CDR3 protein: CASSLGLTGTHKGYEQYF; CDR3 DNA: TGTGCCAGCAGCTTAGGGCTAACCGGGACTCATAAGGGCTACGAGCAGTACTTC
D gene: .; J gene: TRBJ2-3; clone size: many; V gene: TRBV7-9; CDR3 protein: CASSVGTSTDTQYF; CDR3 DNA: TGTGCCAGCAGCGTCGGGACTTCCACAGATACGCAGTATTTT
D gene: .; J gene: TRBJ1-5; clone size: many; V gene: TRBV6-1; CDR3 protein: CASSGTDYSNQPQHF; CDR3 DNA: TGTGCCAGCAGTGGAACGGATTATAGCAATCAGCCCCAGCATTTT
D gene: TRBD1; J gene: TRBJ2-3; clone size: many; V gene: TRBV29-1; CDR3 protein: CSVDRADTQYF; CDR3 DNA: TGCAGCGTGGACAGGGCGGATACGCAGTATTTT
D gene: TRBD1; J gene: TRBJ1-5; clone size: many; V gene: TRBV12-3/TRBV12-4; CDR3 protein: CASSGQGYQPQHF; CDR3 DNA: TGTGCCAGCAGCGGACAGGGGTATCAGCCCCAGCATTTT
D gene: .; J gene: TRBJ2-1; clone size: .; V gene: TRBV20-1; CDR3 protein: CSASRLSYNEQFF; CDR3 DNA: TGCAGTGCTTCCAGACTCTCCTACAATGAGCAGTTCTTC
D gene: .; J gene: TRBJ1-2; clone size: .; V gene: TRBV7-9; CDR3 protein: CASSREYYGYTF; CDR3 DNA: TGTGCCAGCAGTAGAGAATACTATGGCTACACCTTC
D gene: TRBD1; J gene: TRBJ1-2; clone size: many; V gene: TRBV29-1; CDR3 protein: CSVLLPSDRGYGYTF; CDR3 DNA: TGCAGCGTTCTTCTCCCCTCGGACAGGGGGTATGGCTACACCTTC
D gene: .; J gene: TRBJ2-3; clone size: many; V gene: TRBV14; CDR3 protein: CASSHIGSYTDTQYF; CDR3 DNA: TGTGCCAGCAGCCATATCGGATCGTACACAGATACGCAGTATTTT
D gene: TRBD2; J gene: TRBJ2-3; clone size: many; V gene: TRBV7-8; CDR3 protein: CAGLAGGPLQDTQYF; CDR3 DNA: TGTGCCGGATTAGCGGGAGGGCCGCTGCAAGATACGCAGTATTTT
D gene: .; J gene: TRBJ2-1; clone size: few; V gene: TRBV10-3; CDR3 protein: CAISEFEKGVNEQFF; CDR3 DNA: TGTGCCATCAGTGAGTTCGAGAAGGGCGTCAATGAGCAGTTCTTC
D gene: .; J gene: TRBJ2-7; clone size: .; V gene: TRBV7-9; CDR3 protein: CASSTLQGWEQYF; CDR3 DNA: TGTGCCAGCAGCACCTTACAGGGTTGGGAGCAGTACTTC
D gene: .; J gene: TRBJ2-2; clone size: many; V gene: TRBV5-4; CDR3 protein: CASSPNPRDWVFTGELFF; CDR3 DNA: TGTGCCAGCAGCCCCAACCCCCGGGACTGGGTTTTTACCGGGGAGCTGTTTTTT
D gene: .; J gene: TRBJ2-1; clone size: few; V gene: TRBV6-5; CDR3 protein: CASSYSVGVTYNEQFF; CDR3 DNA: TGTGCCAGCAGTTACTCAGTGGGAGTGACCTACAATGAGCAGTTCTTC
D gene: TRBD2; J gene: TRBJ2-1; clone size: many; V gene: TRBV7-3; CDR3 protein: CASSLSSGGRAHEQFF; CDR3 DNA: TGTGCCAGCAGCTTATCCTCCGGCGGGAGGGCCCATGAGCAGTTCTTC
D gene: .; J gene: TRBJ2-7; clone size: .; V gene: TRBV4-3; CDR3 protein: CASSQDSHIQEQYF; CDR3 DNA: TGCGCCAGCAGCCAAGATTCCCATATACAAGAGCAGTACTTC
D gene: .; J gene: TRBJ1-1; clone size: .; V gene: TRBV7-9; CDR3 protein: CASSLVGGDTEAFF; CDR3 DNA: TGTGCCAGCAGCTTAGTGGGGGGGGACACTGAAGCTTTCTTT
D gene: TRBD2; J gene: TRBJ2-7; clone size: many; V gene: TRBV28; CDR3 protein: CASSFAPGLAGGPRSYEQYF; CDR3 DNA: TGTGCCAGCAGTTTCGCCCCGGGACTAGCGGGAGGTCCCCGCTCCTACGAGCAGTACTTC
D gene: .; J gene: TRBJ2-1; clone size: many; V gene: TRBV30; CDR3 protein: CAWSGPDNEQFF; CDR3 DNA: TGTGCCTGGAGTGGCCCTGACAATGAGCAGTTCTTC
D gene: .; J gene: TRBJ1-1; clone size: many; V gene: TRBV5-1; CDR3 protein: CASSQDSSLFGAFF; CDR3 DNA: TGCGCCAGCAGCCAGGACAGTTCGCTCTTCGGTGCTTTCTTT
D gene: .; J gene: TRBJ2-3; clone size: many; V gene: TRBV11-2; CDR3 protein: CASSLLPGGTDTQYF; CDR3 DNA: TGTGCCAGCAGCTTACTCCCAGGGGGCACAGATACGCAGTATTTT
D gene: TRBD2; J gene: TRBJ2-5; clone size: many; V gene: TRBV4-2; CDR3 protein: CASSQDSLAGAETQYF; CDR3 DNA: TGTGCCAGCAGCCAAGATAGCCTAGCGGGAGCAGAGACCCAGTACTTC
D gene: .; J gene: TRBJ2-2; clone size: few; V gene: TRBV6-2/TRBV6-3; CDR3 protein: CASSYTRLDTGELFF; CDR3 DNA: TGTGCCAGCAGTTACACCAGGTTGGACACCGGGGAGCTGTTTTTT
D gene: .; J gene: TRBJ2-6; clone size: many; V gene: TRBV15; CDR3 protein: CANTTGSLGSGANVLTF; CDR3 DNA: TGTGCCAACACAACAGGGTCTTTAGGGTCTGGGGCCAACGTCCTGACTTTC
D gene: TRBD1; J gene: TRBJ2-7; clone size: many; V gene: TRBV3-1; CDR3 protein: CASSHVQGAVYEQYF; CDR3 DNA: TGTGCCAGCAGCCACGTGCAGGGGGCTGTGTACGAGCAGTACTTC
D gene: .; J gene: TRBJ1-2; clone size: many; V gene: TRBV7-2; CDR3 protein: CASRPAPWGNYGYTF; CDR3 DNA: TGTGCCAGCAGACCAGCCCCATGGGGTAACTATGGCTACACCTTC